Presented here are 7 T cell receptor beta chains from one specimen sequenced in a study of blood T cell repertoires in COVID-19. Only in-frame clones appear in the TCRdb table, and some are missing; sequencing was by immunoSEQ multiplex PCR. The table records some 400,000 clones, more than 70% of them present only once. What was sequenced was peripheral blood. The receptors originated from a woman aged 60 to 75 with COVID-19, enrolled during active disease.

The chain employs TRBV6-5 and TRBJ1-5; 9 bases are a match to TRBD1. This CDR3 spans 15 amino acids. The junction had 7 bases not matched to a gene; V was cut back by 4 bases and J by 6 bases. Looked up from germline, CDR1 is MNHEY and CDR2 is SVGAGI. The CDR3 sequence is CASSSGQGGTQPQHF. The CDR3 coding sequence is TGTGCCAGCAGTTCGGGACAGGGAGGCACTCAGCCCCAGCATTTT.

In its sample, this clone was seen many times. V and J are TRBV4-1 and TRBJ1-6; no clear D. The CDR3 consists of 18 residues. Trimming cost V 0 bases and J 2 bases, with 14 bases left between them. Per the germline V gene, CDR1 is MGHRA and CDR2 is YSYEKL. The chain's CDR3 is CASSQDLGGRTYNSPLHF. CDR3 nucleotide sequence: TGCGCCAGCAGCCAAGATTTGGGAGGACGGACCTATAATTCACCCCTCCACTTT.

The V and J genes are TRBV30 and TRBJ2-2; TRBD1 agrees at 9 bases. Losses at the gene ends were 4 bases for V and 6 bases for J; bases not matched to a gene: 6. This CDR3 region has 14 residues. Per the germline V gene, CDR1 is GTSNPN and CDR2 is SVGIG (reference sequence). CDR3 protein: CAWIRDRVAGELFF. In DNA, the CDR3 is TGTGCCTGGATCCGGGACAGGGTGGCCGGGGAGCTGTTTTTT.

This chain joins TRBV3-1 (or the pseudogene TRBV3-2) and TRBJ1-1; D is perhaps TRBD1 (5 bases). V was clipped by 5 bases and J by 1 base, with 8 bases between them. The germline gives CDR1 LGHDT, CDR2 YNNKEL (reference sequence). There are 13 residues in the CDR3. Here the CDR3 reads CASSFRENTEAFF. The CDR3 coding sequence is TGTGCCAGCAGCTTCAGGGAGAACACTGAAGCTTTCTTT.

J is TRBJ2-1 and V is TRBV19; 10 positions match TRBD1. The CDR3 runs to 15 residues. V lost 5 bases, J lost 8 bases, and 9 bases stayed unmatched. CDR1 is LNHDA and CDR2 is SQIVND in the germline V gene (reference sequence). The DNA of the CDR3 is TGTGCCAGTAGTCCACGCGGACAGGGGGAGGATGAGCAGTTCTTC. It yields the protein CASSPRGQGEDEQFF.

The chain joins TRBV6-6 to TRBJ2-7; 11 bases align to TRBD1. From germline, CDR1 is MNHNY and CDR2 SVGAGI (reference sequence). The CDR3 has 15 amino acids. V was pared by 10 bases and J by 1 base, with 9 bases of the junction left unmatched. The CDR3 DNA reads TGTGCCACCAAACCGGGGACAGGGGGATCCTACGAGCAGTACTTC. Amino acid sequence: CATKPGTGGSYEQYF.

The chain joins TRBV4-2 to TRBJ2-7; 9 bases line up with TRBD2. Germline values: CDR1 LGHNA, CDR2 YNFKEQ. The CDR3 has 16 residues. Unmatched junction bases numbered 5, after V lost 0 bases and J lost 2 bases. CDR3 amino acids: CASSQDTPSGAYEQYF. CDR3 nucleotide sequence: TGTGCCAGCAGCCAAGATACCCCTAGCGGGGCCTACGAGCAGTACTTC.